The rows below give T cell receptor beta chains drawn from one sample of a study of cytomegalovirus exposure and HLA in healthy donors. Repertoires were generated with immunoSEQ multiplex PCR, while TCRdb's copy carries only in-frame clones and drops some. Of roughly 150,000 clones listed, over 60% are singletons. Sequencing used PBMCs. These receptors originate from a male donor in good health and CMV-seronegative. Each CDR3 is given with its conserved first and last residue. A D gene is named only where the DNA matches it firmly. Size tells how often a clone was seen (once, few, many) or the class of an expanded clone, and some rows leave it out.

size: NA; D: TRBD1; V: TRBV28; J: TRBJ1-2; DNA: TGTGCCAGCAGTCGTGGAGGGGGCTTCTATGGCTACACCTTC; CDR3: CASSRGGGFYGYTF
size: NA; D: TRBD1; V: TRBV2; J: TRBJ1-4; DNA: TGTGCCAGCAGTTGGACAGGGGGCGCCGGTGAAAAACTGTTTTTT; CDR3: CASSWTGGAGEKLFF
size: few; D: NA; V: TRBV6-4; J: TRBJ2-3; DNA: TGTGCCAGCAGTACCGGGAGCACAGATACGCAGTATTTT; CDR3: CASSTGSTDTQYF
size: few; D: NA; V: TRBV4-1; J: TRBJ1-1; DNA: TGCGCCAGCAGCCGGCCCGACAGGATGGGGGCTTTCTTT; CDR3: CASSRPDRMGAFF
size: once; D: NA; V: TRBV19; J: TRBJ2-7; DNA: TGTGCCAGTAGTATAGGCGGCGCGGCTACCGAGCAGTACTTC; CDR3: CASSIGGAATEQYF
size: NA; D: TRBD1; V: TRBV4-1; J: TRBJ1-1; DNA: TGCGCCAGCAGCCAAGGGGACAGGGGTTTCACTGAAGCTTTCTTT; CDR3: CASSQGDRGFTEAFF
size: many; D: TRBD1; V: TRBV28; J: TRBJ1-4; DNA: TGTGCCAGCAGCCGGACAGGGGAGAGTGAAAAACTGTTTTTT; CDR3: CASSRTGESEKLFF
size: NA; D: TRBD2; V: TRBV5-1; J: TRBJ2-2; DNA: TGCGCCAGCAGTTCGACTAGCGGGAGGGCCACTGCGAACACCGGGGAGCTGTTTTTT; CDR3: CASSSTSGRATANTGELFF
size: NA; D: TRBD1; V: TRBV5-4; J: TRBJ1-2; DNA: TGTGCCAGCAGCCAGGGACAGGGTATCTATGGCTACACCTTC; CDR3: CASSQGQGIYGYTF
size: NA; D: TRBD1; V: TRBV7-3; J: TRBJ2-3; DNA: TGTGCCAGCAGCCCCGGACAGGGTAGCACAGATACGCAGTATTTT; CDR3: CASSPGQGSTDTQYF
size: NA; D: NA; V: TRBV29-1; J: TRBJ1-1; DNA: TGCAGCGTTAGGGAGGCGACAGTGAACACTGAAGCTTTCTTT; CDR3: CSVREATVNTEAFF
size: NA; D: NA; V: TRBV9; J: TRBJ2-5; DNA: TGTGCCAGCAGCGTAGAGGCAACAGGGTTCTCCCAAGAGACCCAGTACTTC; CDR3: CASSVEATGFSQETQYF
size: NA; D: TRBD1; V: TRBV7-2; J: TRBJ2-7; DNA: TGTGCCAGCAGCTTATTGGGGACAGGGGTTTACGAGCAGTACTTC; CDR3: CASSLLGTGVYEQYF
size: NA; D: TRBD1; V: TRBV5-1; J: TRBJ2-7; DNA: TGCGCCAGCAGCCCCCGGGACAGTGGCTCCTACGAGCAGTACTTC; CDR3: CASSPRDSGSYEQYF
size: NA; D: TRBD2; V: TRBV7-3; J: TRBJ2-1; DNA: TGTGCCAGCAGCTCCCTGCCAGGTGCAGCGGGGTTAAATGAGCAGTTCTTC; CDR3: CASSSLPGAAGLNEQFF
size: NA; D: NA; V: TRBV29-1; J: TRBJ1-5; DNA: TGCAGCCACGGGGGGGGCGGCAATCAGCCCCAGCATTTT; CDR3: CSHGGGGNQPQHF
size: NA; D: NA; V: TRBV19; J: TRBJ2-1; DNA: TGTGCCAGTAGTATCGGTCCAGGGATGAATGAGCAGTTCTTC; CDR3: CASSIGPGMNEQFF
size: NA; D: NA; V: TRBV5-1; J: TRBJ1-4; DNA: TGCGCCAGCAGTTCCCTCCCCCGGGGAAGTAACCTCCAAAAACTGTTTTTT; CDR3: CASSSLPRGSNLQKLFF
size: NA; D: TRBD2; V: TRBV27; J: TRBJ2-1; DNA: TGTGCCAGCAGTCCCGGGACTAGCGGGAGGAGCTCCTACAATGAGCAGTTCTTC; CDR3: CASSPGTSGRSSYNEQFF
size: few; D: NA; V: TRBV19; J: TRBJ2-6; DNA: TGTGCCAGTAGTATAAGCCGTTCTGGGGCCAACGTCCTGACTTTC; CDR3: CASSISRSGANVLTF
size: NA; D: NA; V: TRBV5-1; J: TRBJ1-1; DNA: TGCGCCAGCAGCTTTGGGGGCGGGAACACTGAAGCTTTCTTT; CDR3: CASSFGGGNTEAFF
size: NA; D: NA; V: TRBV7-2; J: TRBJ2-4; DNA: TGTGCCAGCAGCCCTCCCCCTCAGAGGGAGAACATTCAGTACTTC; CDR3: CASSPPPQRENIQYF
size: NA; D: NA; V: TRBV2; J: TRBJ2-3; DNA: TGTGCCAGCAGTGTCTACTATAGCACAGATACGCAGTATTTT; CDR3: CASSVYYSTDTQYF
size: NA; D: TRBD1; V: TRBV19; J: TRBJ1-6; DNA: TGTGCCAGTAGTCTCCGGGACAGGGTCGGTAATTCACCCCTCCACTTT; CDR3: CASSLRDRVGNSPLHF
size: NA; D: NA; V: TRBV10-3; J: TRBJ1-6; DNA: TGTGCCATCAGTGGGACAGATAAGGCCTATAATTCACCCCTCCACTTT; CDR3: CAISGTDKAYNSPLHF
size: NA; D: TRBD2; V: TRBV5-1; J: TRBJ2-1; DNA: TGCGCCAGCAGCCCCGACGGTATGGGAGGGGCTTACAATGAGCAGTTCTTC; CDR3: CASSPDGMGGAYNEQFF
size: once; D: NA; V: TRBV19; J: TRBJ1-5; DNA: TGTGCCAGTAGTATGTGGGGGGGTGGGAGCAATCAGCCCCAGCATTTT; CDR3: CASSMWGGGSNQPQHF
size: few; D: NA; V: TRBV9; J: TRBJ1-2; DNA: TGTGCCAGCAGCGTAGAGGCTCGTTTGGGGGGGCGCGAGCCTGGCTACACCTTC; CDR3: CASSVEARLGGREPGYTF
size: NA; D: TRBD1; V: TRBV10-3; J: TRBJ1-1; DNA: TGTGCCATCAGGGGACAGGGTAGGAACACTGAAGCTTTCTTT; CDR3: CAIRGQGRNTEAFF
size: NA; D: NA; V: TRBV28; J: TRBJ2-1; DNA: TGTGCCAGCAGCCCCCCGTCCTACAATGAGCAGTTCTTC; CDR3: CASSPPSYNEQFF
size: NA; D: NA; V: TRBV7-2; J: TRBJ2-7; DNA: TGTGCCAGCAGCCCGATTTCTAGCGCCTCCTACGAGCAGTACTTC; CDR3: CASSPISSASYEQYF
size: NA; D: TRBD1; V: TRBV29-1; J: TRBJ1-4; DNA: TGCAGCGTTCGGACAGGCGGTGCAACTAATGAAAAACTGTTTTTT; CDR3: CSVRTGGATNEKLFF
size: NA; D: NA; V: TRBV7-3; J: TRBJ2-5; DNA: TGTGCCAGCAGCTCCGCCCCAGCGGCTCAAGAGACCCAGTACTTC; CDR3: CASSSAPAAQETQYF
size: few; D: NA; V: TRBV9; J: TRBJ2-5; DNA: TGTGCCAGCAGCGCTATGTTCTCTTCCGGGACCCAGTACTTC; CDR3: CASSAMFSSGTQYF
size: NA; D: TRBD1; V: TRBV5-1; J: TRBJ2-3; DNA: TGCGCCAGCAGCTTGGCGGGGACAGGGCTTGGGACAGATACGCAGTATTTT; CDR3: CASSLAGTGLGTDTQYF
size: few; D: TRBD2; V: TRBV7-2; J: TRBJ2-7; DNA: TGTGCCAGCAGCTCGAAATCGACTAGCGGGTTGCCCGAGCAGTACTTC; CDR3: CASSSKSTSGLPEQYF
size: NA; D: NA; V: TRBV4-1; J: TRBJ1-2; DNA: TGCGCCAGCAGCCAAGTTCAGGAACAGTACTATGGCTACACCTTC; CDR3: CASSQVQEQYYGYTF
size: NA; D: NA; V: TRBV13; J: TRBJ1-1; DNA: TGTGCCAGCAGCTTGGCCCGAGGCTTGAACACTGAAGCTTTCTTT; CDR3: CASSLARGLNTEAFF
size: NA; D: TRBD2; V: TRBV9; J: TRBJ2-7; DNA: TGTGCCAGCAGCGTAGCTACGGGGGGGGGCTACGAGCAGTACTTC; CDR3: CASSVATGGGYEQYF
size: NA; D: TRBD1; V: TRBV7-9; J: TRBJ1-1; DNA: TGTGCCAGCAGCTTCCGGGACAGGGGGACTGAAGCTTTCTTT; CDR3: CASSFRDRGTEAFF
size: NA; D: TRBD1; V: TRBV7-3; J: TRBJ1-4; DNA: TGTGCCAGCAGCTTGACAGGGGTGGGCACTAATGAAAAACTGTTTTTT; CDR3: CASSLTGVGTNEKLFF
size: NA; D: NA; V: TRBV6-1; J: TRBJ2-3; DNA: TGTGCCAGCAGCGCCGGACTCACAGATACGCAGTATTTT; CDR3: CASSAGLTDTQYF
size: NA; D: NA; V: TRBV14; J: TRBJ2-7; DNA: TGTGCCAGCAGCGACAGTGGGGAAGTTCTCGAGCAGTACTTC; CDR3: CASSDSGEVLEQYF
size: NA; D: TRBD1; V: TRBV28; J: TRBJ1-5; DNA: TGTGCCAGCAGTCTCGGGACAGGGGTCGGCCTTAGCAATCAGCCCCAGCATTTT; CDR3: CASSLGTGVGLSNQPQHF
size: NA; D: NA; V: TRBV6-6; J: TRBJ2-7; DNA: TGTGCCAGCAGTTACGCGGAAACCTACGAGCAGTACTTC; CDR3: CASSYAETYEQYF
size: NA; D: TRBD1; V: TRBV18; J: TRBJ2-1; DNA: TGTGCCAGCTCACCACCCGGGACAGGGCAGGGCAATGAGCAGTTCTTC; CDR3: CASSPPGTGQGNEQFF
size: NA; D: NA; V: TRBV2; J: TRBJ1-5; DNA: TGTGCCAGCAGTGACGACCAGGACAATCAGCCCCAGCATTTT; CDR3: CASSDDQDNQPQHF